This T cell receptor (beta chain) came from a study of PD-L1 blockade in urothelial cancer. Per germline, CDR1 SEHNR and CDR2 FQNEAQ (reference sequence). V was pared by 5 bases and J by 0 bases, with 16 bases between. CDR3 length: 16 residues. Profiling relied on immunoSEQ multiplex PCR, and the TCRdb table lists in-frame clones only, not all of them. The data show 86,000 or so clones, more than 70% seen once. The time point is: pretreatment peripheral blood. This TCR was sampled from a man in his 60s with urothelial cancer. The chain carries TRBV7-9 and TRBJ1-1; unclear D gene. Sequencing was performed on PBMCs, taken around atezolizumab (anti-PD-L1) treatment. The CDR3 loop reads CASSPGLGTLNTEAFF. For the CDR3, the DNA is TGTGCCAGCAGCCCGGGATTGGGCACACTGAACACTGAAGCTTTCTTT.